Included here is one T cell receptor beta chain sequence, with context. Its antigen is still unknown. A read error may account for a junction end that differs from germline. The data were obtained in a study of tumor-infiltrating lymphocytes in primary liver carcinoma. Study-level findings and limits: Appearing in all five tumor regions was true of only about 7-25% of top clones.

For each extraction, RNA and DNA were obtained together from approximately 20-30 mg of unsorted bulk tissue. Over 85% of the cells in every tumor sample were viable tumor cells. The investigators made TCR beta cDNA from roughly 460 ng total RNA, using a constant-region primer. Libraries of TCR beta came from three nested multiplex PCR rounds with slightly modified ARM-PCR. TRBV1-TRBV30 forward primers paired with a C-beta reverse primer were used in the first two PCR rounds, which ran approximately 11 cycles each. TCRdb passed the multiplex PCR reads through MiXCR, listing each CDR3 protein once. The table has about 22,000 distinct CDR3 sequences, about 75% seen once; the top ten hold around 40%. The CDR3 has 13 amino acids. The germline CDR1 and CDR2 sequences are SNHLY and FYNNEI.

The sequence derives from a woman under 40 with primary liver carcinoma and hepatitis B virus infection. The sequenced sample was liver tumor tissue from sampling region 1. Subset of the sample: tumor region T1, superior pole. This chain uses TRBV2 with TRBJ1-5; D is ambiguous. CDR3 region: CVSSNDSNQPQHF. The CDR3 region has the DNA TGTGTCAGCAGTAACGATAGCAATCAGCCCCAGCATTTT.